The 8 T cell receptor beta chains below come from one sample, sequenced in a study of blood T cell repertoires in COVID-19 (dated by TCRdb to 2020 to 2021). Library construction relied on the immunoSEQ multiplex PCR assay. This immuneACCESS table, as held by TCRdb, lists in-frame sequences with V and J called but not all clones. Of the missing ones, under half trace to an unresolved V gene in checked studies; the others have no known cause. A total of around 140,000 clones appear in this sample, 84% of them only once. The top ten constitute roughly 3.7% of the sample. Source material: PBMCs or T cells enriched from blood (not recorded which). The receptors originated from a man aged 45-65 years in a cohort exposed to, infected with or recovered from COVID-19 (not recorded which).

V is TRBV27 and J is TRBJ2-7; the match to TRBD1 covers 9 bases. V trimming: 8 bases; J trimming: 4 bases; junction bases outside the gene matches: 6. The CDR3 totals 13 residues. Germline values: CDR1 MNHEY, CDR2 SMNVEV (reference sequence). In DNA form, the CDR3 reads TGTGCCAGCTCATGGACAGGGGAGTACGAGCAGTACTTC. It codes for CASSWTGEYEQYF.

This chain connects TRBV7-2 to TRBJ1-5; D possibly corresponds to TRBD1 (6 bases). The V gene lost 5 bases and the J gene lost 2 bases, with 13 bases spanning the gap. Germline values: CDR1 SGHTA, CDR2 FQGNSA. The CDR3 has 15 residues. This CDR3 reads CASSLDSAGNQPQHF. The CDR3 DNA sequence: TGTGCCAGCAGCCTGGACAGTGCTGGCAATCAGCCCCAGCATTTT.

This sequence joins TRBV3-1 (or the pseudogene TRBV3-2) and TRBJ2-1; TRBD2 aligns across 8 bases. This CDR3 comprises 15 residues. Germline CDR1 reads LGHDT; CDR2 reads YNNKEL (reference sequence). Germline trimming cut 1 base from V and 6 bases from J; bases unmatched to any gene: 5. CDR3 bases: TGTGCCAGCAGCCAAGTTATTAGCGGGGCCAATGAGCAGTTCTTC. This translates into CASSQVISGANEQFF.

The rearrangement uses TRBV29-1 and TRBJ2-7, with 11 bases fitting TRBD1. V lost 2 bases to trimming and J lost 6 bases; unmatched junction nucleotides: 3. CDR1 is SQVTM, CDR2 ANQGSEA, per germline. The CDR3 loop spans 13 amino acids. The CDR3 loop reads CSVEKDRGPEQYF. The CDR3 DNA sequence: TGCAGCGTTGAAAAGGACAGGGGGCCCGAGCAGTACTTC.

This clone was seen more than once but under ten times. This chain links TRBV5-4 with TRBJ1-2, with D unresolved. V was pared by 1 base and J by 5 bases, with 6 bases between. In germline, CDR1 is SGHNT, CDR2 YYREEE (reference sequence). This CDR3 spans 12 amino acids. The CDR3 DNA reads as TGTGCCAGCAGCTTGAACCGGTATGGCTACACCTTC. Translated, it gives CASSLNRYGYTF.

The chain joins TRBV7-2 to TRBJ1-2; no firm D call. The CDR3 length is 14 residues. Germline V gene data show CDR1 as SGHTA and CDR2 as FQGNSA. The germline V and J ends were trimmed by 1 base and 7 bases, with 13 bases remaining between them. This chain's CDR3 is CASSLGSGYSGYTF. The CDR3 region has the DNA TGTGCCAGCAGCTTAGGTTCAGGTTATAGTGGCTACACCTTC.

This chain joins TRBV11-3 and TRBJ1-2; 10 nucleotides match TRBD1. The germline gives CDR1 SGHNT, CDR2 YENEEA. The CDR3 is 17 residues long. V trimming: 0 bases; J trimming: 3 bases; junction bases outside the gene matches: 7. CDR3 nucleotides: TGTGCCAGCAGCTTAGACCCCGGGACAGGGGAGGACTATGGCTACACCTTC. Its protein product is CASSLDPGTGEDYGYTF.

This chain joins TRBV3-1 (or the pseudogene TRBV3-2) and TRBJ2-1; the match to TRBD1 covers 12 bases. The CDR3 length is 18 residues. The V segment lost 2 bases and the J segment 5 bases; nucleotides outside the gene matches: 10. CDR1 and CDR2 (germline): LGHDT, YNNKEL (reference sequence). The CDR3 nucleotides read TGTGCCAGCAGCCAACCCGGGACAGGGGGCAGGAAACACAATGAGCAGTTCTTC. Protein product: CASSQPGTGGRKHNEQFF.